One sample yielded the 21 T cell receptor beta chains listed below, sequenced in a study of post-analysis software for immune sequencing data. TCR beta libraries were prepared from cDNA with unique molecular identifiers. One entry per CDR3 protein, called by TCRdb with MiXCR from the PCR reads. The sample includes hundreds of thousands of distinct CDR3 sequences, roughly 45% seen only once; the top ten take around 10%. General study results and limits: Compared with controls, patients had more of roughly five TRBV segments, including TRBV5-6, TRBV5-1 and TRBV20-1.

Which antigens these TCRs recognize remains unknown. The sample consisted of blood. Receptors originate from a girl between 10 and 17 years old with multiple sclerosis.

In this sample, this clonotype turned up once. This rearrangement joins TRBV4-1 to TRBJ2-7; perhaps TRBD2 as D (5 bases). The DNA end is more similar to TRBJ2-5, so the J call may be wrong. CDR3 size: 14 residues. Germline V lookup: CDR1 MGHRA, CDR2 YSYEKL. DNA for the CDR3: TGCGCCAGCAGCCAAGCCGGGATACAAGAGACCCAGTACTTC. Its translation: CASSQAGIQETQYF.

The chain has TRBV29-1 and TRBJ2-2; possible D gene TRBD2, 6 bases. This CDR3 has 16 amino acids. Germline assignment: CDR1 SQVTM and CDR2 ANQGSEA. Trimming left V 6 bases short and J 3 bases short, with 20 bases between. CDR3 residues: CSVRQNRASDTGELFF. CDR3 nucleotide sequence: TGCAGCGTCAGGCAAAATAGGGCTAGCGACACCGGGGAGCTGTTTTTT.

This CDR3 is CSASQGTANEKLFF. CDR3 DNA sequence: TGCAGTGCTAGTCAGGGGACGGCTAATGAAAAACTGTTTTTT. V and J are TRBV20-1 and TRBJ1-4, with D possibly being TRBD1 (6 bases). Deletions cut 3 bases from V and 3 bases from J, with 11 bases between. CDR1 and CDR2 (germline): DFQATT, SNEGSKA (reference sequence). This CDR3 has 14 residues.

This clonotype rates as medium-sized. The chain employs TRBV7-2 and TRBJ2-6; D possibly corresponds to TRBD2 (7 bases). This CDR3 is built from 14 residues. The ends were cut back, 5 bases at V and 8 bases at J, with 13 bases in the middle. Germline lookup yields CDR1 SGHTA and CDR2 FQGNSA. CDR3 residues: CASSPGGSTNVLTF. Written as DNA, the CDR3 is TGTGCCAGCAGCCCGGGGGGCAGTACCAACGTCCTGACTTTC.

The chain couples TRBV12-3 or TRBV12-4 to TRBJ2-5; D is undetermined. The V and J ends lost 7 bases and 5 bases respectively, with 17 bases between them. The CDR3 is 14 residues long. The CDR3 bases are TGTGCCAGCACCTTTAACGGCCCCCCCGAGACCCAGTACTTC. Its protein product is CASTFNGPPETQYF.

This chain connects TRBV20-1 to TRBJ2-7, with 12 bases aligning to TRBD2. V was clipped by 6 bases and J by 3 bases; unmatched bases: 6. Germline CDR1 is DFQATT and CDR2 is SNEGSKA (reference sequence). The CDR3 spans 14 residues. As DNA, the CDR3 is TGCAGTGCGAGATGGACTAGCGGGAACTACGAGCAGTACTTC. As protein: CSARWTSGNYEQYF.

This clonotype has just one count. The genes are TRBV28 and TRBJ2-3; 8 bases line up with TRBD2. This CDR3 has 15 amino acids. Trimming took 6 bases from V and 3 from J; bases not matched to a gene: 8. Germline V lookup: CDR1 MDHEN, CDR2 SYDVKM. Written as DNA, the CDR3 is TGTGCCAGCAGGCCAAGCGGGAGCGGAACAGATACGCAGTATTTT. Encoded protein: CASRPSGSGTDTQYF. The complete variable domain, with remaining parts taken from reference TRBV28 and TRBJ2-3, reads DVKVTQSSRYLVKRTGEKVFLECVQDMDHENMFWYRQDPGLGLRLIYFSYDVKMKEKGDIPEGYSVSREKKERFSLILESASTNQTSMYLCASRPSGSGTDTQYFGPGTRLTVL.

The genes are TRBV10-3 and TRBJ1-2; 9 bases agree with TRBD1. CDR1 is ENHRY and CDR2 is SYGVKD in the germline V gene. The CDR3 is made up of 13 amino acids. V was clipped by 11 bases and J by 2 bases; unmatched bases: 6. The CDR3 protein is CAPGTGSNYGYTF. The CDR3 DNA is TGTGCCCCGGGGACAGGGTCGAACTATGGCTACACCTTC.

V gene TRBV5-1 combines with J gene TRBJ2-7; TRBD1 matches at 7 bases. CDR1 and CDR2 (germline): SGHRS, YFSETQ. J was trimmed by 6 bases and V by 4 bases; bases with no gene match: 13. The length of the CDR3 is 15 residues. CDR3 sequence (DNA): TGCGCCAGCAGCCTGACCTTCGACAGGGAGTCCGAGCAGTACTTC. Its protein is CASSLTFDRESEQYF.

This chain connects TRBV5-1 to TRBJ2-1; 10 nucleotides match TRBD2. The CDR3 length is 15 residues. In germline, CDR1 is SGHRS, CDR2 YFSETQ. V lost 4 bases, J lost 8 bases, and 9 bases stayed unmatched. In nucleotides, the CDR3 is TGCGCCAGCAGCAGGAGCGGGAGGGGTCTCGATGAGCAGTTCTTC. Translated, it gives CASSRSGRGLDEQFF.

This clonotype was seen just once. This chain connects TRBV12-3 or TRBV12-4 to TRBJ2-7; perhaps TRBD2 as D (7 bases). With 1 base removed from V and 3 bases from J, the gap between germline ends came to 16 bases. The CDR3 has 16 amino acids. The CDR3: CASSLVGGLAIYEQYF. In nucleotides, the CDR3 is TGTGCCAGCAGTTTAGTGGGGGGGCTAGCGATCTACGAGCAGTACTTC.

Points on this clonotype: One junction end does not reproduce the germline sequence, and a read error may be involved. The gene calls are TRBV12-3 or TRBV12-4 and TRBJ2-7; D may match TRBD1 or TRBD2 (6 bases each). This CDR3 region has 13 residues. CDR3 sequence: CVSSLGGSGEQYF. In nucleotides, the CDR3 is TGTGTCAGCAGTTTAGGGGGGTCGGGGGAGCAGTACTTC.

The V and J genes are TRBV27 and TRBJ2-3, with TRBD2 identical over 14 bases. The ends lost 11 bases at V and 3 bases at J; junction bases unmatched: 10. Germline V gives CDR1 MNHEY, CDR2 SMNVEV (reference sequence). CDR3 size: 16 residues. The CDR3 region has the DNA TGTGCCTGCGGTGGGACTAGCGGGAGCTTGACAGATACGCAGTATTTT. Translation gives CACGGTSGSLTDTQYF.

The gene calls are TRBV4-2 and TRBJ2-2; a possible D gene is TRBD1 (6 bases). V was trimmed by 1 base and J by 4 bases, leaving 19 bases between them. The CDR3 runs 18 residues. Germline CDR1 LGHNA, CDR2 YNFKEQ. For the CDR3, the DNA is TGTGCCAGCAGCCAAGTGGGTGTGCAGGGGTCCCCCACCGGGGAGCTGTTTTTT. As protein: CASSQVGVQGSPTGELFF.

This chain connects TRBV27 to TRBJ1-1; 7 bases match TRBD1. The CDR3 has 15 amino acids. The V gene's germline CDR1 is MNHEY and CDR2 SMNVEV (reference sequence). Trimming cost V 3 bases and J 1 base; bases outside gene matches: 5. Here the CDR3 reads CASSFSGQQNTEAFF. The CDR3 DNA follows: TGTGCCAGCAGTTTCTCGGGACAGCAGAACACTGAAGCTTTCTTT.

In its sample, this clonotype was seen a few times. The rearrangement uses TRBV12-3 or TRBV12-4 and TRBJ1-5; D perhaps matches TRBD1 (5 bases). The V gene lost 5 bases and the J gene lost 4 bases, with 15 bases spanning the gap. CDR3 size: 15 residues. The CDR3 spells CASSTGTGENQPQHF. CDR3 sequence (DNA): TGTGCCAGCAGTACCGGGACGGGGGAAAATCAGCCCCAGCATTTT.

This clonotype appeared a few times. The CDR3 loop reads CASNPRWAPRSNEQFF. The CDR3 nucleotides read TGTGCCAGCAACCCTCGGTGGGCCCCGAGGTCCAATGAGCAGTTCTTC. The chain uses TRBV2 and TRBJ2-1; D unclear. Germline V gene data show CDR1 as SNHLY and CDR2 as FYNNEI. V lost 7 bases and J 6 bases, leaving 22 bases between the germline ends. The CDR3 is 16 amino acids.

This chain joins TRBV20-1 and TRBJ2-5; D is perhaps TRBD2 (6 bases). The CDR3 runs to 11 residues. The V gene's germline CDR1 is DFQATT and CDR2 SNEGSKA (reference sequence). The V end lost 6 bases, the J end lost 7 bases, and 12 bases lay between the germline ends. The CDR3 reads CSAPAGGTQYF. The CDR3 coding sequence is TGCAGTGCGCCAGCCGGGGGGACCCAGTACTTC.

The CDR3 is CASNAGTNTGELFF. In DNA, the CDR3 is TGTGCCAGCAACGCAGGAACGAACACCGGGGAGCTGTTTTTT. The J gene is TRBJ2-2, the V gene TRBV11-1, with unresolved D. Trimming took 7 bases from V and 0 from J, leaving 9 bases between them. The CDR3 runs to 14 residues. The germline V gene has CDR1 SGHAT and CDR2 FQDESV (reference sequence).

In this sample, this clonotype turned up a few times. The rearrangement links TRBV5-1 to TRBJ2-1, with a tentative D call TRBD2 (7 bases). Germline V lookup: CDR1 SGHRS, CDR2 YFSETQ. Trimming removed 0 bases at V and 12 bases at J, with 16 bases between. The CDR3 runs 14 residues. This CDR3 reads CASSLEGGRGGQFF. The CDR3 bases are TGCGCCAGCAGCTTGGAAGGCGGGAGAGGGGGGCAGTTCTTC.

V gene TRBV12-3 or TRBV12-4 combines with J gene TRBJ1-2; 7 bases match TRBD1. This CDR3 comprises 15 residues. V gave up 6 bases and J gave up 2 bases; unmatched junction bases: 9. The CDR3, as DNA: TGTGCCAGCAGGAAACCGGGACAGCAAAACTATGGCTACACCTTC. Translating it yields CASRKPGQQNYGYTF.